This TCR beta chain was sequenced for a study of blood T cell repertoires in COVID-19. About the research overall: Whether acute or convalescent, the COVID-19 samples came from the United States, Italy and Spain. The cDNA or gDNA used as material had been derived from T cells, B-cell-depleted T cells, or PBMCs.

With 5 bases clipped from V and 4 bases from J, the junction kept 5 bases outside the gene matches. The CDR3 covers 14 residues. Per the germline V gene, CDR1 is MDHEN and CDR2 is SYDVKM. In the original workflow: Counts of nucleated cells, estimated from reference gene primer amplification, were obtained. The method was immunoSEQ multiplex PCR; TCRdb's version includes in-frame clones alone and lacks a portion of them. D and trimming were read from the DNA, whereas the V and J calls and clone size are those reported in that table. The sample lists about 110,000 clones, more than 70% occurring once. Sample: peripheral blood. This rearrangement joins TRBV28 to TRBJ2-7; 10 positions match TRBD1. The clonotype originates from a woman in her 50s with acute or convalescent COVID-19. CDR3 loop: CASSPRDRGYEQYF. The CDR3, as DNA: TGTGCCAGCAGTCCGCGGGACAGGGGATACGAGCAGTACTTC.